The next 21 T cell receptor beta chains were all read from a single sample in a study of shared clonotypes between healthy human individuals (dated by TCRdb to 2018 to 2020). The library was produced with the immunoSEQ multiplex PCR assay. The source is immuneACCESS, and TCRdb retained only in-frame sequences with V and J called. Part of the clones is not carried over; for the studies checked, unresolved V genes explain less than half of this, and the remainder is unexplained. The sample records around 1 million clones, over 60% of which are singletons. Of the sample, approximately 1.5% is held by the ten largest clones. Input material: memory CD4+ T cells sorted from blood. Taken with the paper, the label for cell subset or site translates to: CD45RA-negative fraction. These receptors all stem from a man aged 18 to 29 in good health.

The V gene is TRBV7-2, the J gene TRBJ2-7, with TRBD1 identical over 7 bases. With V trimmed by 5 bases and J by 3 bases, 7 bases remained unmatched. The V gene's germline CDR1 is SGHTA and CDR2 FQGNSA. The CDR3 covers 14 residues. The CDR3 DNA follows: TGTGCCAGCAGCGACGACAGGGTCTTCTACGAGCAGTACTTC. Protein product: CASSDDRVFYEQYF. Combining the CDR3 with reference TRBV7-2 and TRBJ2-7 gives the whole variable domain GAGVSQSPSNKVTEKGKDVELRCDPISGHTALYWYRQSLGQGLEFLIYFQGNSAPDKSGLPSDRFSAERTGGSVSTLTIQRTQQEDSAVYLCASSDDRVFYEQYFGPGTRLTVT.

For this clone: Only one base separates this from a far larger clonotype, so it likely reflects a read error. The rearrangement joins TRBV7-3 to TRBJ1-1; D perhaps matches TRBD1 (6 bases). This CDR3 has 16 residues. Germline CDR1 reads SGHTA; CDR2 reads FQGTGA. The CDR3 sequence: CASSLNGDTMNTKAFF. The CDR3 nucleotides are TGTGCCAGCAGCTTAAATGGGGACACCATGAACACTAAAGCTTTCTTT.

This chain connects TRBV27 to TRBJ1-1; D possibly corresponds to TRBD1 (5 bases). Trimming removed 6 bases from V and 0 bases from J, with 11 bases in between. The V gene's germline CDR1 is MNHEY and CDR2 SMNVEV (reference sequence). The CDR3 extends over 14 amino acids. The CDR3 is CASSLEGLNTEAFF. Here the CDR3 DNA reads TGTGCCAGCAGCCTGGAGGGGTTGAACACTGAAGCTTTCTTT.

The sample holds a few counts of this clone. V usage is TRBV29-1 and J usage is TRBJ2-3; D possibly corresponds to TRBD2 (6 bases). The germline CDR1 and CDR2 sequences are SQVTM and ANQGSEA. V lost 6 bases and J lost 0, with 13 bases in between. The CDR3 length is 14 residues. Here the CDR3 DNA reads TGCAGCGTCGCCTTCCTAGCGAGCACAGATACGCAGTATTTT. It yields the protein CSVAFLASTDTQYF.

The chain links TRBV28 to TRBJ1-2; D call uncertain. The CDR3 loop spans 15 amino acids. V dropped 4 bases and J dropped 1 base, with 13 bases sitting between them. CDR1 and CDR2 (germline): MDHEN, SYDVKM. The CDR3 nucleotides are TGTGCCAGCAGTTCTCCAGGAAATAGTAACTATGGCTACACCTTC. Translated, it gives CASSSPGNSNYGYTF.

DNA for the CDR3: TGTGCCTGGAGTGTAAACAGAGGAGCCGGATCCACCGGGGAGCTGTTTTTT. Protein sequence: CAWSVNRGAGSTGELFF. The chain couples TRBV30 to TRBJ2-2; D unresolved. There are 17 residues in the CDR3. The V end was cut by 0 bases, the J end by 4 bases, with 18 bases between. Germline-derived CDR1 and CDR2 are GTSNPN and SVGIG (reference sequence).

This clone was seen a handful of times. Other DNA sequences in this specimen translate into the identical CDR3. The rearrangement links TRBV27 to TRBJ1-6; 10 nucleotides align to TRBD1. The CDR3 length is 14 residues. Germline trimming cut 4 bases from V and 7 bases from J; bases unmatched to any gene: 1. Per germline, CDR1 MNHEY and CDR2 SMNVEV (reference sequence). The CDR3 loop is CASSSDRGNSPLHF. CDR3 in DNA: TGTGCCAGCAGTTCGGACAGGGGGAATTCACCCCTCCACTTT.

This chain uses TRBV5-1 with TRBJ1-4; possible D gene TRBD1, 6 bases. The germline gives CDR1 SGHRS, CDR2 YFSETQ. Trimming cost V 4 bases and J 0 bases, with 13 bases left between them. There are 16 residues in the CDR3. Here the CDR3 reads CASSATGPATNEKLFF. DNA of the CDR3: TGCGCCAGCAGCGCGACAGGACCTGCAACTAATGAAAAACTGTTTTTT.

The chain joins TRBV10-1 to TRBJ1-6, with 8 bases that match TRBD1. V was clipped by 4 bases and J by 11 bases; unmatched bases: 4. The CDR3 is 13 residues long. The germline gives CDR1 WNHNN, CDR2 SYGVQD (reference sequence). The CDR3 coding sequence is TGCGCCAGCAGTGGTGGACAGGGCACACCCCTCCACTTT. This encodes CASSGGQGTPLHF.

This clone has more than one count but fewer than ten. The J gene is TRBJ1-3, the V gene TRBV6-1; the D is unclear. Germline V CDR1 and CDR2: MNHNS, SASEGT. This CDR3 region has 13 residues. Trimming pared 5 bases from V and 4 bases from J, leaving 9 bases between. The CDR3 loop is CASSTLTGNTIYF. The DNA of the CDR3 is TGTGCCAGCAGTACCCTTACCGGAAACACCATATATTTT.

This chain joins TRBV7-9 and TRBJ2-3, with TRBD1 matching 9 bases. The CDR3 contains 15 residues. V trimming: 7 bases; J trimming: 2 bases; junction bases outside the gene matches: 7. Germline V lookup: CDR1 SEHNR, CDR2 FQNEAQ (reference sequence). The CDR3: CASKAGQGPTDTQYF. The CDR3 DNA is TGTGCCAGCAAGGCTGGACAGGGGCCCACAGATACGCAGTATTTT.

This clone has more than one count but fewer than ten. The gene calls are TRBV6-5 and TRBJ1-1; D perhaps matches TRBD1 (5 bases). Germline CDR1 MNHEY, CDR2 SVGAGI. Between the trimmed V and J ends, which lost 5 bases and 10 bases, there was a span of 14 bases. This CDR3 has 12 residues. Written as DNA, the CDR3 is TGTGCCAGCAGTCCCCGAGTGGGGGGAGCTTTCTTT. This encodes CASSPRVGGAFF.

There are a few counts of this clone. This chain uses TRBV6-5 with TRBJ1-6; a possible D gene is TRBD1 (5 bases). The V and J ends lost 4 bases and 9 bases respectively, with 10 bases between them. CDR1 is MNHEY, CDR2 SVGAGI, per germline. This CDR3 is built from 13 residues. The CDR3 nucleotides read TGTGCCAGCAGTTCGTCAGGGTCTTCACCCCTCCACTTT. Translation: CASSSSGSSPLHF.

In its sample, this clone was seen once. The rearrangement uses TRBV5-1 and TRBJ1-2; D perhaps matches TRBD1 (5 bases). In germline, CDR1 is SGHRS, CDR2 YFSETQ. The CDR3 sequence is 13 residues long. V lost 0 bases to trimming and J lost 4 bases, with 7 bases between them. This chain's CDR3 is CASSLGQIYGYTF. The CDR3 DNA follows: TGCGCCAGCAGCTTGGGACAGATCTATGGCTACACCTTC.

This clone was seen only once. The rearrangement links TRBV28 to TRBJ1-1; no reliable D call. CDR3 size: 15 residues. Germline CDR1 and CDR2: MDHEN and SYDVKM. Trimming removed 6 bases from V and 2 bases from J, with 16 bases in between. In DNA form, the CDR3 reads TGTGCCAGCAGCAAAACTTCAGTACTCAACACTGAAGCTTTCTTT. It encodes CASSKTSVLNTEAFF. The whole variable domain, remainder taken from reference TRBV28 and TRBJ1-1, is DVKVTQSSRYLVKRTGEKVFLECVQDMDHENMFWYRQDPGLGLRLIYFSYDVKMKEKGDIPEGYSVSREKKERFSLILESASTNQTSMYLCASSKTSVLNTEAFFGQGTRLTVV.

V and J are TRBV30 and TRBJ2-7, with D perhaps TRBD2 (6 bases). V dropped 4 bases and J dropped 5 bases, with 12 bases sitting between them. Germline-derived CDR1 and CDR2 are GTSNPN and SVGIG (reference sequence). The CDR3 runs to 12 residues. The CDR3 here is CAWTGGPHEQYF. CDR3 DNA: TGTGCCTGGACAGGAGGGCCCCACGAGCAGTACTTC.

The chain links TRBV11-1 to TRBJ2-1; either TRBD1 or TRBD2 may fit D (6 bases each). The V end was cut by 5 bases, the J end by 2 bases, with 19 bases between. This CDR3 contains 17 residues. Germline V CDR1 and CDR2: SGHAT, FQDESV (reference sequence). The CDR3 nucleotides are TGTGCCAGCAGCCCAGGGGCCCAGGGGAGGCCCTACAATGAGCAGTTCTTC. Amino acid sequence: CASSPGAQGRPYNEQFF.

On this clone itself: Other nucleotide sequences from this sample produce the same CDR3. V usage is TRBV9 and J usage is TRBJ1-1; D call uncertain. Trimming stripped 2 bases from V and 1 base from J, with 6 bases between. Germline assignment: CDR1 SGDLS and CDR2 YYNGEE. The CDR3 has 13 residues. The CDR3: CASSVSANTEAFF. The CDR3 DNA sequence: TGTGCCAGCAGCGTTTCTGCGAACACTGAAGCTTTCTTT.

V gene TRBV6-5 combines with J gene TRBJ2-1; 7 bases are a match to TRBD1. This CDR3 region has 13 residues. Trimming removed 3 bases from V and 12 bases from J; junction bases left unmatched: 8. The germline CDR1 and CDR2 sequences are MNHEY and SVGAGI. CDR3: CASSYSYRGPQFF. In DNA form, the CDR3 reads TGTGCCAGCAGTTATTCGTACAGGGGTCCGCAGTTCTTC.

V is TRBV27 and J is TRBJ2-2; D gene unclear. CDR3 length equals 14 residues. Looked up from germline, CDR1 is MNHEY and CDR2 is SMNVEV (reference sequence). Trimming removed 6 bases at V and 1 base at J, with 9 bases between. The CDR3: CASRHSKNTGELFF. As DNA, the CDR3 is TGTGCCAGCAGACACTCTAAGAACACCGGGGAGCTGTTTTTT.

The chain is built from TRBV28 and TRBJ2-5, with TRBD1 matching 7 bases. Germline V gene lookup returns CDR1 MDHEN and CDR2 SYDVKM. The CDR3 contains 14 residues. Losses at the gene ends were 3 bases for V and 4 bases for J; bases not matched to a gene: 5. CDR3 protein: CASSLRAGGETQYF. CDR3 DNA: TGTGCCAGCAGTTTGAGGGCAGGGGGAGAGACCCAGTACTTC.